This TCR beta chain derives from a study of T cell changes during pregnancy in multiple sclerosis. The table came from immunoSEQ multiplex PCR; TCRdb's copy has only in-frame clones and leaves some out. This sample has about 23,000 clones, with less than 90% found just once. Trimming at V came to 7 bases and at J to 4 bases, leaving 6 bases not matched to a gene. CDR1 is GTSNPN and CDR2 is SVGIG in the germline V gene (reference sequence). This CDR3 is 13 amino acids long. This chain joins TRBV30 and TRBJ2-5; 10 bases are a match to TRBD2. The material was CD4+ T cells from peripheral blood mononuclear cells, obtained in the first trimester of pregnancy. This sequence was found in a female donor in good health, enrolled as a control in a pregnancy study. The CDR3 here is CAYLAGVAETQYF. CDR3 DNA: TGTGCCTACCTAGCGGGAGTGGCAGAGACCCAGTACTTC.